This T cell receptor (beta chain) derives from a study of vaccination and CD4 T cells after COVID-19. Study-wide background: Convalescent patients had positive nasal swab PCR results for SARS-CoV-2. Disease was mild in roughly 10 and severe in one. Cells were stimulated with overlapping spike peptides from SARS-CoV-2, HCoV-NL63, HCoV-OC43 and HCoV-229E. At a median about 78 days (range 14 to 241) after dose two, post-vaccine samples were obtained.

For this clonotype: The antigen is not known.

Treatment defined: roughly ten-day PBMC culture with coronavirus spike peptide pools or control peptides (ViraFEST assay). Trimming took 8 bases from V and 4 from J; bases not matched to a gene: 8. The V gene's germline CDR1 is SEHNR and CDR2 FQNEAQ (reference sequence). CDR3 length: 14 residues. At the Johns Hopkins FTIC core, DNA taken from cultured CD4+ T cells was sequenced by way of the Oncomine TCR Beta short-read assay. Each CDR3 protein gets one entry after TCRdb re-called the PCR reads with MiXCR. The repertoire has roughly 16,000 distinct CDR3 sequences, roughly 51% of them found once; the top ten carry approximately 32%.

Here the sequenced sample was cultured CD4+ T cells from blood, taken after SARS-CoV-2 vaccination. The rearrangement links TRBV7-9 to TRBJ2-3; 8 bases agree with TRBD1. The source of this sequence is a human donor with COVID-19. The CDR3 bases are TGTGCCAGCGGACAGGCAGGGGGCGCAGATACGCAGTATTTT. It translates to CASGQAGGADTQYF.